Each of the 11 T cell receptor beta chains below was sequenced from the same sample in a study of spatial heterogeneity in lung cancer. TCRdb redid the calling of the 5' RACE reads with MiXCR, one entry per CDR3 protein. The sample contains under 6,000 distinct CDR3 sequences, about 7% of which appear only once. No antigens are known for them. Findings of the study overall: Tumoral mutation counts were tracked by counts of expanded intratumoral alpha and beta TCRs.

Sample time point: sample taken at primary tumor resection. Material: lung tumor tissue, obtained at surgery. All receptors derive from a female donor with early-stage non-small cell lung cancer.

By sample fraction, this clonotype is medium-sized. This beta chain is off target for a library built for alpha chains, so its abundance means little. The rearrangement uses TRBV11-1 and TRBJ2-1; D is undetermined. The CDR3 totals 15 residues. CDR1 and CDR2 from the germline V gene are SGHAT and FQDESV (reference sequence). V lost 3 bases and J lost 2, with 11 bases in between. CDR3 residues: CASSLQSATYNEQFF. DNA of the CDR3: TGTGCCAGCAGCTTGCAAAGCGCAACCTACAATGAGCAGTTCTTC.

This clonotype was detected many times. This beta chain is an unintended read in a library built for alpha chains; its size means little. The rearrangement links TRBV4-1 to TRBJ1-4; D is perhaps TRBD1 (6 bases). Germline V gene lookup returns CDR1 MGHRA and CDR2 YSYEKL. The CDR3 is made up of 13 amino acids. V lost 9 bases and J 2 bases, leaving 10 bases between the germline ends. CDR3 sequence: CASIGQTNEKLFF. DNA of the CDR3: TGCGCCAGTATTGGACAGACTAATGAAAAACTGTTTTTT.

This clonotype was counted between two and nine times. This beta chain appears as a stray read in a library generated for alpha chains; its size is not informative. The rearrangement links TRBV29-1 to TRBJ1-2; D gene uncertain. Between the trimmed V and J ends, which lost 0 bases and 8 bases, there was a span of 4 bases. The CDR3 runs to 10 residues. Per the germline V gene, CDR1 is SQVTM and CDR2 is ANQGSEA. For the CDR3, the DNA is TGCAGCGTTGAAGAGACAGGCTACACCTTC. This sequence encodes CSVEETGYTF. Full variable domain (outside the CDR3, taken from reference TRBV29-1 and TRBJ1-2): SAVISQKPSRDICQRGTSLTIQCQVDSQVTMMFWYRQQPGQSLTLIATANQGSEATYESGFVIDKFPISRPNLTFSTLTVSNMSPEDSSIYLCSVEETGYTFGSGTRLTVV.

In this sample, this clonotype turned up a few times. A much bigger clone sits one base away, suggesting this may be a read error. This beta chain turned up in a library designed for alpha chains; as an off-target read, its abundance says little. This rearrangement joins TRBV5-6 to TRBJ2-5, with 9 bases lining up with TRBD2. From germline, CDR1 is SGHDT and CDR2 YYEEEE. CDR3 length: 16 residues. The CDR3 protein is CVSSLFAGGPSETQYF. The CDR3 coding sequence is TGTGTCAGCAGCTTGTTCGCGGGAGGGCCCTCGGAGACCCAGTACTTC.

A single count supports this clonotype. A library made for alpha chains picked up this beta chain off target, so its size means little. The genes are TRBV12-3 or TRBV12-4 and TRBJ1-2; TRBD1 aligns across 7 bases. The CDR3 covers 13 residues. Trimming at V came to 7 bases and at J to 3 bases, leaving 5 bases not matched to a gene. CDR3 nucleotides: TGTGCCAGCAAAGGGGGCAGGCACTATGGCTACACCTTC. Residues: CASKGGRHYGYTF.

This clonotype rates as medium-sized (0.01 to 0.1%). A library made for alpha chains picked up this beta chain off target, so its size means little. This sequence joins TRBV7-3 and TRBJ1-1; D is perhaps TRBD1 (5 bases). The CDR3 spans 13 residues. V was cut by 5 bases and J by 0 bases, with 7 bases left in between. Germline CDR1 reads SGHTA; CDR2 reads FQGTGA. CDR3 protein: CASSTTVNTEAFF. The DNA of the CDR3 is TGTGCCAGCAGCACGACAGTGAACACTGAAGCTTTCTTT.

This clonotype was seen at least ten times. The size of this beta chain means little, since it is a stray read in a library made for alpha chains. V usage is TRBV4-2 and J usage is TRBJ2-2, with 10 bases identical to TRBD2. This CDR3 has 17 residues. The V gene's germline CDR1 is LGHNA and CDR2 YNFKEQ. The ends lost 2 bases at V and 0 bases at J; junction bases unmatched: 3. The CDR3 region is CASSQLAGAANTGELFF. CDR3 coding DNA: TGTGCCAGCAGCCAACTAGCGGGGGCCGCGAACACCGGGGAGCTGTTTTTT.

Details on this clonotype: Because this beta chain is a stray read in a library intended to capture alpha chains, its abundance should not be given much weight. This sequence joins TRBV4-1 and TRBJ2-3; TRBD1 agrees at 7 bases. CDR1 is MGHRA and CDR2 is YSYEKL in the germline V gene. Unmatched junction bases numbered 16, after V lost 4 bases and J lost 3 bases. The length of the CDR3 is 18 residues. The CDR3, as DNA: TGCGCCAGCAGCCGATCCCTGGGTTCACAGGGGCGGACAGATACGCAGTATTTT. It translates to CASSRSLGSQGRTDTQYF.

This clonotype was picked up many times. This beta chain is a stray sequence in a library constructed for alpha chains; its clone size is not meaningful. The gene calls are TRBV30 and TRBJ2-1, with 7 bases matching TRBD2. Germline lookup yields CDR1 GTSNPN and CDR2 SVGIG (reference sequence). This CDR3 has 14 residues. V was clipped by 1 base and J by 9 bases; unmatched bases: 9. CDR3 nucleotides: TGTGCCTGGAGTGCGGGACTACTAGATAGTGAGCAGTTCTTC. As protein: CAWSAGLLDSEQFF.

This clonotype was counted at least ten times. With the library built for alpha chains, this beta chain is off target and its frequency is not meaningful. The DNA for the CDR3 is TGTGCCAGCAGCTTCACAGATAACACTGAAGCTTTCTTT. Amino acids: CASSFTDNTEAFF. This chain connects TRBV5-5 to TRBJ1-1, with D uncertain. Trimming took off 2 bases at V and 2 bases at J, with 7 bases between the two ends. This CDR3 region has 13 residues. Germline V gives CDR1 SGHKS, CDR2 YYEKEE (reference sequence).

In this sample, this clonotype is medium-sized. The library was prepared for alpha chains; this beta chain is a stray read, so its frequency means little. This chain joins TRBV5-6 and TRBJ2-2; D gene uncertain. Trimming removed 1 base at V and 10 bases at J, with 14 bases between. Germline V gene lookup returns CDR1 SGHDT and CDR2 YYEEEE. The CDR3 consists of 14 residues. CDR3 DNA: TGTGCCAGCAGCTTGTTGGGCAGAGGCGAGGAGCTGTTTTTT. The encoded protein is CASSLLGRGEELFF.